This T cell receptor (beta chain) was recorded in a study of blood T cell repertoires in COVID-19. Using immunoSEQ multiplex PCR, the repertoire was profiled, and TCRdb retains in-frame clones only, with some absent. The sample has roughly 190,000 clones, nearly 90% seen once; the top ten hold approximately 21%. Comment on this clone: The sample contains more than one DNA sequence encoding this CDR3.

CDR1 and CDR2 from the germline V gene are LGHDT and YNNKEL (reference sequence). This CDR3 region has 14 residues. V dropped 1 base and J dropped 1 base, with 7 bases sitting between them. The chain recombines TRBV3-1 (or the pseudogene TRBV3-2) with TRBJ1-1, with D maybe TRBD1 (5 bases). Sequencing was carried out using peripheral blood. This clonotype was sampled from a man aged 55 to 70 with active or convalescent COVID-19. In DNA, the CDR3 is TGTGCCAGCAGCCAAGGCCAGGGGAACACTGAAGCTTTCTTT. Encoded protein: CASSQGQGNTEAFF.